This TCR beta chain derives from a study of cytomegalovirus exposure and HLA in healthy donors. Study details: About 82 million unique TCRs from HLA-typed donors were held in an early release of data. Study conclusions and caveats: As a later analysis showed, a missense DCLRE1C variant was linked to trimming of TCR beta V- and J-genes. Earlier analysis yielded a pattern in which most TCR beta V segments were productive about 90% or about 30% of the time. Researchers reportedly found TCR beta sequences accurately predicted most subjects' HLA-A and HLA-B alleles.

The V segment lost 4 bases and the J segment 6 bases; nucleotides outside the gene matches: 12. CDR1 is SQVTM and CDR2 is ANQGSEA in the germline V gene. This CDR3 region has 15 residues. This clone was observed a handful of times. Its antigen is unidentified. 60 Vbeta and 13 Jbeta primers were used in PCR. Sequenced by immunoSEQ multiplex PCR; TCRdb stores in-frame clones only, minus some. The table includes around 210,000 clones, roughly 80% detected once. The specimen sequenced was PBMCs. This sequence originates from a woman aged 30 to 39 in good health and CMV-seronegative. This rearrangement joins TRBV29-1 to TRBJ2-3; TRBD2 matches at 8 bases. The CDR3 region has the DNA TGCAGCGTTGTGGGGAGTCGGGAGGGCCCCGATACGCAGTATTTT. Amino acids: CSVVGSREGPDTQYF.